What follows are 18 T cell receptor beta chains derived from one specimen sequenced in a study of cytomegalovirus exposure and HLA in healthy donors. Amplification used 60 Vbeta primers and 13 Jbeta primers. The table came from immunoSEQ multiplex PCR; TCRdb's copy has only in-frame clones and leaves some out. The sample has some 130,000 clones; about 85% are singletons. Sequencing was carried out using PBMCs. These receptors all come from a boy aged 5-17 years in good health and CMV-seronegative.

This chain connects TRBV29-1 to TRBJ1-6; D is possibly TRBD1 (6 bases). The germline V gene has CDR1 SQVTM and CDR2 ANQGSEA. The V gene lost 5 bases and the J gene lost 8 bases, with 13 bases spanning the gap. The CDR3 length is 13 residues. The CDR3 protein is CSVLQGSDSPLHF. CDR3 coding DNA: TGCAGCGTTTTACAGGGTTCCGATTCACCCCTCCACTTT.

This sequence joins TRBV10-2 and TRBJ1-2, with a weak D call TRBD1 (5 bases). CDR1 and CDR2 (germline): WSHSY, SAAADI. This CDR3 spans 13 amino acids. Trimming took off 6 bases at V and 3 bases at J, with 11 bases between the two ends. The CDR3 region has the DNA TGCGCCAGCAGAGGAGGGGTGGACTATGGCTACACCTTC. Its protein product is CASRGGVDYGYTF.

CDR3 residues: CAARTGLTTIYF. In DNA form, the CDR3 reads TGTGCCGCTCGGACAGGGTTGACCACCATATATTTT. This chain connects TRBV19 to TRBJ1-3, with 8 nucleotides matching TRBD1. The CDR3 spans 12 residues. Germline CDR1 reads LNHDA; CDR2 reads SQIVND (reference sequence). V shed 11 bases, J shed 9 bases, and the junction held 9 bases outside the gene matches.

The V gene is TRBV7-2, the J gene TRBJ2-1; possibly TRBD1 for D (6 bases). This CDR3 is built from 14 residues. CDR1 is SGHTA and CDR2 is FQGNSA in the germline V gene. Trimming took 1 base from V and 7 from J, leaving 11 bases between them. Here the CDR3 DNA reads TGTGCCAGCAGCTTAGTCTCAGGGGAGAATGAGCAGTTCTTC. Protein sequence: CASSLVSGENEQFF.

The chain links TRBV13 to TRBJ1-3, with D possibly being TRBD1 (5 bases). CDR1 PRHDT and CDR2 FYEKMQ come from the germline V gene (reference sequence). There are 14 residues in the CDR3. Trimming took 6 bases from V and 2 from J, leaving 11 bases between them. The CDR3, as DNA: TGTGCCAGCAGTCATCGACAGACTGGAAACACCATATATTTT. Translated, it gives CASSHRQTGNTIYF.

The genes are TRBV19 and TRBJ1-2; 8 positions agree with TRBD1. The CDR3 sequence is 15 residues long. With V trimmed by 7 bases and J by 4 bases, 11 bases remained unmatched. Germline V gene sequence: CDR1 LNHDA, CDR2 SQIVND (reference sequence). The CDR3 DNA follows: TGTGCCAGTACCCCCCCGGACAGGGATGTCTATGGCTACACCTTC. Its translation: CASTPPDRDVYGYTF. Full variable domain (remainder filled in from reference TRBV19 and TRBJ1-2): DGGITQSPKYLFRKEGQNVTLSCEQNLNHDAMYWYRQDPGQGLRLIYYSQIVNDFQKGDIAEGYSVSREKKESFPLTVTSAQKNPTAFYLCASTPPDRDVYGYTFGSGTRLTVV.

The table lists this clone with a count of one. CDR3 in amino acids: CASRMLANQETQYF. The CDR3 DNA reads as TGTGCCAGCAGAATGCTAGCGAACCAAGAGACCCAGTACTTC. The rearrangement joins TRBV2 to TRBJ2-5; possibly TRBD2 for D (6 bases). The CDR3 runs to 14 residues. The germline V gene has CDR1 SNHLY and CDR2 FYNNEI. V was pared by 6 bases and J by 0 bases, with 11 bases between.

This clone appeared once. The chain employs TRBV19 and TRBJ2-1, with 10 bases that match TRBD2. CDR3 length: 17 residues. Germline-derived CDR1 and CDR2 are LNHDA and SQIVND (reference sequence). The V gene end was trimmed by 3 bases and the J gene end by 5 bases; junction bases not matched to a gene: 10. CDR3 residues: CASSIIPGTSANNEQFF. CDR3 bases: TGTGCCAGTAGTATTATTCCCGGGACTAGCGCCAACAATGAGCAGTTCTTC. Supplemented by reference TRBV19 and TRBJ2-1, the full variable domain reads DGGITQSPKYLFRKEGQNVTLSCEQNLNHDAMYWYRQDPGQGLRLIYYSQIVNDFQKGDIAEGYSVSREKKESFPLTVTSAQKNPTAFYLCASSIIPGTSANNEQFFGPGTRLTVL.

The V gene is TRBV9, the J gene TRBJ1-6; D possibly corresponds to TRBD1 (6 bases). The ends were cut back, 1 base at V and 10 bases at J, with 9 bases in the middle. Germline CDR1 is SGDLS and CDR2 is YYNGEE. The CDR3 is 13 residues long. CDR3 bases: TGTGCCAGCAGCGTAAATCAGGGGTCACCCCTCCACTTT. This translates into CASSVNQGSPLHF.

As DNA, the CDR3 is TGTGCCAGCAGTGAAGGGACAGGGTGGAAAGCTGAAGCTTTCTTT. Its translation: CASSEGTGWKAEAFF. The chain couples TRBV25-1 to TRBJ1-1; 9 bases are shared with TRBD1. The CDR3 extends over 15 amino acids. Germline loops: CDR1 MGHDK, CDR2 SYGVNS. V shed 2 bases, J shed 6 bases, and the junction held 7 bases outside the gene matches.

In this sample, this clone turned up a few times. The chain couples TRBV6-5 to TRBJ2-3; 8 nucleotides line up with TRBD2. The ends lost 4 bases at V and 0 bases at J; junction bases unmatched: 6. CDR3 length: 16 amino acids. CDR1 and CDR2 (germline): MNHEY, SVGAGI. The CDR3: CASSSYGTRSTDTQYF. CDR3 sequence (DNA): TGTGCCAGCAGTTCCTACGGGACTAGGAGCACAGATACGCAGTATTTT.

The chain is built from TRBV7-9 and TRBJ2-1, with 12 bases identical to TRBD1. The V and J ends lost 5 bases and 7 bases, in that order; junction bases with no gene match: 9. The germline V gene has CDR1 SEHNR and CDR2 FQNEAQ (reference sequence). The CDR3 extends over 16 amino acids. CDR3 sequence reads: CASSGPGQGALNEQFF. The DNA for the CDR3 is TGTGCCAGCAGCGGCCCGGGACAGGGGGCTTTAAATGAGCAGTTCTTC.

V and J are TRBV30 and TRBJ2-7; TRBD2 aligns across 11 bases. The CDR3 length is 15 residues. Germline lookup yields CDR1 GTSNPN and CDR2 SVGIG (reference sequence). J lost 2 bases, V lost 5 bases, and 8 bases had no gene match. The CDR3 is CAWGRTSGFTYEQYF. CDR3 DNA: TGTGCCTGGGGCCGGACTAGCGGGTTTACCTACGAGCAGTACTTC.

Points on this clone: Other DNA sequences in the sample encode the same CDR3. CDR3 in amino acids: CASSFRGSYEQYF. The CDR3 DNA reads TGTGCCAGCAGCTTTAGGGGTTCCTACGAGCAGTACTTC. V gene TRBV5-4 combines with J gene TRBJ2-7, with D possibly TRBD1 on 5 matching bases. V gave up 2 bases and J gave up 1 base, with 7 bases separating them. CDR1 is SGHNT, CDR2 YYREEE, per germline (reference sequence). CDR3 length: 13 amino acids. The variable domain in full, with the rest retrieved from reference TRBV5-4 and TRBJ2-7, is ETGVTQSPTHLIKTRGQQVTLRCSSQSGHNTVSWYQQALGQGPQFIFQYYREEENGRGNFPPRFSGLQFPNYSSELNVNALELDDSALYLCASSFRGSYEQYFGPGTRLTVT.

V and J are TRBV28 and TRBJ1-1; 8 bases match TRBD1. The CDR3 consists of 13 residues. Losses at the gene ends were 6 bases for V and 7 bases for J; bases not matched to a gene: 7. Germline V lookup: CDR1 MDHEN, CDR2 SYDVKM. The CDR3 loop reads CASRYTGGDEAFF. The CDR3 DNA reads TGTGCCAGCAGGTATACAGGGGGTGATGAAGCTTTCTTT.

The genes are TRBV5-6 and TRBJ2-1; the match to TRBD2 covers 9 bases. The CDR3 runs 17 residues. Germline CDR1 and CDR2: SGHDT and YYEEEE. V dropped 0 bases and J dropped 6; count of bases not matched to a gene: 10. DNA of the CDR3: TGTGCCAGCAGCTTGGTTGGGGCGGGAGGGCCTTTCAATGAGCAGTTCTTC. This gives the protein CASSLVGAGGPFNEQFF.

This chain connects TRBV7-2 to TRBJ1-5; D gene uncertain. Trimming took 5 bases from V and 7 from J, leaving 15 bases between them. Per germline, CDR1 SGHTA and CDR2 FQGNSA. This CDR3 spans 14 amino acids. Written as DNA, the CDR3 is TGTGCCAGCAGCGCAAGTGGGCCGGGGCAGCCCCAGCATTTT. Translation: CASSASGPGQPQHF.

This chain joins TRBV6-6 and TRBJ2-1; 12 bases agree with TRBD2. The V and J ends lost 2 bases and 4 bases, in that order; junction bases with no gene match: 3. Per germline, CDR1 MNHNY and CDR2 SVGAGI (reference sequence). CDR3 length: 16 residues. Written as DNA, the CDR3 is TGTGCCAGCAGTTACGGGACTAGCGGGTTTTACAATGAGCAGTTCTTC. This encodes CASSYGTSGFYNEQFF.